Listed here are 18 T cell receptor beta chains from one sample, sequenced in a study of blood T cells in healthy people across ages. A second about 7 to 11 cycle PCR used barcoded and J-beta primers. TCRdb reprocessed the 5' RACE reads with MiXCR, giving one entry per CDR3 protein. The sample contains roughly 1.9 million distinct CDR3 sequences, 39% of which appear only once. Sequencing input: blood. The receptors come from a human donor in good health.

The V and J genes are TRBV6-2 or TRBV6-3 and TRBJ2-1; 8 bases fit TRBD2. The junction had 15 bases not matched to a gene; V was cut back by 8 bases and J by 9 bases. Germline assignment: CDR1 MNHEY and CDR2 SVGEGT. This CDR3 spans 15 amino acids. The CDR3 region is CASARGGLDAPEQFF. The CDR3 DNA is TGTGCCAGCGCCCGGGGGGGACTAGACGCCCCTGAGCAGTTCTTC.

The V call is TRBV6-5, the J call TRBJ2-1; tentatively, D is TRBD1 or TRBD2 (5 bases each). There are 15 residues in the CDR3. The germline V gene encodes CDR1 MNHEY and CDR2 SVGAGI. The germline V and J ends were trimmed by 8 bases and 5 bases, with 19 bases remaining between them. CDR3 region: CASHGLGLGDNEQFF. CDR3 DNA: TGTGCCAGCCACGGACTGGGGCTAGGTGACAATGAGCAGTTCTTC.

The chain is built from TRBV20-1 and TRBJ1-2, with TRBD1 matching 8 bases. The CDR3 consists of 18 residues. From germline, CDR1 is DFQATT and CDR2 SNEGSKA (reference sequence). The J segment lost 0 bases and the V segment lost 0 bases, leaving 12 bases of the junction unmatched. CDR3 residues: CSARDRDGQGIPNYGYTF. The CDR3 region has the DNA TGCAGTGCTAGAGACCGCGACGGACAGGGTATTCCTAACTATGGCTACACCTTC.

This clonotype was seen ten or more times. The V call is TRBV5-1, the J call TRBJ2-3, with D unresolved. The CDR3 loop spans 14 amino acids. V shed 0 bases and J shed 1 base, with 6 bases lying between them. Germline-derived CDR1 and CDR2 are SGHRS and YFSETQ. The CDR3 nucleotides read TGCGCCAGCAGCTTGGCGCAGGGCACAGATACGCAGTATTTT. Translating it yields CASSLAQGTDTQYF.

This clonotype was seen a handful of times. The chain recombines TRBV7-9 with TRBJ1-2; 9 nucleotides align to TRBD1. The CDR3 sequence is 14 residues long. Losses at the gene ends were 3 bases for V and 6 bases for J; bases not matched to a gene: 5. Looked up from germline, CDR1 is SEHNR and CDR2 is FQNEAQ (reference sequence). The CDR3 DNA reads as TGTGCCAGCAGCTTTACAGGGGGCAACGATGGCTACACCTTC. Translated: CASSFTGGNDGYTF.

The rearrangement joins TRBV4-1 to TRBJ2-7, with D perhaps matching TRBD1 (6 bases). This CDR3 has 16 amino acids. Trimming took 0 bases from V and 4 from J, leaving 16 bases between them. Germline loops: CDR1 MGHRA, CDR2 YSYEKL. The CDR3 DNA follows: TGCGCCAGCAGCCAAGAGGCAGGGGTAAGGTTGTACGAGCAGTACTTC. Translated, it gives CASSQEAGVRLYEQYF.

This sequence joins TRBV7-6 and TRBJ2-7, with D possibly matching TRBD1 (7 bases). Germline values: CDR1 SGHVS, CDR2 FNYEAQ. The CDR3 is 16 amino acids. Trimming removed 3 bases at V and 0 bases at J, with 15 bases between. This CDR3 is CASSFQGGLSSYEQYF. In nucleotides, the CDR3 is TGTGCCAGCAGCTTTCAGGGGGGCCTCAGCTCCTACGAGCAGTACTTC.

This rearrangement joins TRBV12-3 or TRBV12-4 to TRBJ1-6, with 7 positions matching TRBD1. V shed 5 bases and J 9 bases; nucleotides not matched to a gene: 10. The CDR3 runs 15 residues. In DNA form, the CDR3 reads TGTGCCAGCAGTCTCCGACAGGGTGGAAGTTCACCCCTCCACTTT. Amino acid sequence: CASSLRQGGSSPLHF.

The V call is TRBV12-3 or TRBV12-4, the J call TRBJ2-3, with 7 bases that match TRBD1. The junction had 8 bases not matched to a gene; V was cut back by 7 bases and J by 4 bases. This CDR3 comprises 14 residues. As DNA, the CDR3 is TGTGCCAGCAACCCGACAGGGAGTGCAGATACGCAGTATTTT. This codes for CASNPTGSADTQYF.

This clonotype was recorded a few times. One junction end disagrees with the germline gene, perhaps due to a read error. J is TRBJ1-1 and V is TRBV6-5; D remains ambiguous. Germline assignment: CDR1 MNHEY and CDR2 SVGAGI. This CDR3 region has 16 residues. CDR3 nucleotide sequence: TGTGCCAGCAGATCTCTCCTGGGCAGGATGAAGACTGAAGCTTTCTTT. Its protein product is CASRSLLGRMKTEAFF.

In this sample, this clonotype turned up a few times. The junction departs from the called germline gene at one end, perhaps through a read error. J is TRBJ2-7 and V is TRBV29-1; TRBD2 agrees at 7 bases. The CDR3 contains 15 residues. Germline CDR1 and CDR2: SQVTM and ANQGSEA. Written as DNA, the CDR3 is TGCAGCGTTGAAGATCAGCGGGGCAGTTCCTGCGAGCAGTACTTC. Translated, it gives CSVEDQRGSSCEQYF.

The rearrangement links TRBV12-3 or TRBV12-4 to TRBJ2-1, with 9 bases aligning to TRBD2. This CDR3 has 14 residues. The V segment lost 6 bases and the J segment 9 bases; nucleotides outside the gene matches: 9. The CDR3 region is CASRLGTSPSEQFF. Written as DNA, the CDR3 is TGTGCCAGCAGGCTCGGGACTAGCCCCAGTGAGCAGTTCTTC.

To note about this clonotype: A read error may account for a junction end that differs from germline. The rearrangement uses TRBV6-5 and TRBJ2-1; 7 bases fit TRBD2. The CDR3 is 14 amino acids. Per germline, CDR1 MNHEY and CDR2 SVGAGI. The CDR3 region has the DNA TGTTCCAGCAGTTACTCGCCGGGGGGTGGTGAGCAGTTCTTC. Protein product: CSSSYSPGGGEQFF.

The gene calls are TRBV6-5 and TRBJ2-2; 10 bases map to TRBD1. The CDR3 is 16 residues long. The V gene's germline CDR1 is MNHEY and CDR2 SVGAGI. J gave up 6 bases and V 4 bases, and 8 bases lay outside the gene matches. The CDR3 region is CASSSTGTGAAGELFF. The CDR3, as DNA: TGTGCCAGCAGTTCGACAGGGACAGGGGCTGCCGGGGAGCTGTTTTTT.

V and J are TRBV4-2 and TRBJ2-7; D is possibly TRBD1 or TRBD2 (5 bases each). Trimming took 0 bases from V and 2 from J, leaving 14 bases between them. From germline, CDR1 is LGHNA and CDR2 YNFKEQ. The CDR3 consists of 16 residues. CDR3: CASSQDIGQGAYEQYF. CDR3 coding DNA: TGTGCCAGCAGCCAAGATATAGGGCAGGGAGCCTACGAGCAGTACTTC.

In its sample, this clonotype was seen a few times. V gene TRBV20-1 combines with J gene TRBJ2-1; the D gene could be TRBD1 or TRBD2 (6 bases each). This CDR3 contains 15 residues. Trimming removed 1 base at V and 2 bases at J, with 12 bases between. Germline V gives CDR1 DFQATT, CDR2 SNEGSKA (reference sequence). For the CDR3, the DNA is TGCAGTGCTAGAGGGTCGGGGGCCGCCTACAATGAGCAGTTCTTC. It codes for CSARGSGAAYNEQFF.

In DNA form, the CDR3 reads TGTGCCAGAGGATGGCGCGGTTGGGGAGCCACTGAAGCTTTCTTT. Protein sequence: CARGWRGWGATEAFF. The chain employs TRBV12-3 or TRBV12-4 and TRBJ1-1; D unclear. The CDR3 covers 15 residues. Trimming shortened V by 9 bases and J by 4 bases, and 21 bases separated the two germline ends.

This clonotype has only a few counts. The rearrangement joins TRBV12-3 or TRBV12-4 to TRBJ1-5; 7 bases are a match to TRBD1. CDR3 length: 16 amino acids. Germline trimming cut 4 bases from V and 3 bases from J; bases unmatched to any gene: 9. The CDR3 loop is CASSSRTGPSNQPQHF. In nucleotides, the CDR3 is TGTGCCAGCAGTTCTCGGACAGGCCCCTCCAATCAGCCCCAGCATTTT.